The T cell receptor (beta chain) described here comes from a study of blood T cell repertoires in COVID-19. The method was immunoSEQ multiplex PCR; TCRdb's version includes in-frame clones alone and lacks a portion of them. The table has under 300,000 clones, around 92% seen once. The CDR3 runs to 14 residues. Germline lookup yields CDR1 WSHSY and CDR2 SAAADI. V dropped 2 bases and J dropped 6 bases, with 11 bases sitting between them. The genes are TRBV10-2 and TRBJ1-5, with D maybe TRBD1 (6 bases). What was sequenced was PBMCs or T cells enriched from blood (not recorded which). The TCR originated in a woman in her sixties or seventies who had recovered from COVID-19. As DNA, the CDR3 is TGCGCCAGCAGTGAGAATGGGGGCGGTCAGCCCCAGCATTTT. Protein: CASSENGGGQPQHF.